This T cell receptor beta chain appears in the sequencing data of a study of blood T cell repertoires in COVID-19. Study details: COVID-19 samples from acute and convalescent phases originated in the United States, Italy and Spain. In each case, the material was cDNA or gDNA derived from T cells, B-cell-depleted T cells, or PBMCs.

Per the original data handling: Amplification from reference gene primers served as the basis for estimated nucleated cell counts. Using immunoSEQ multiplex PCR, the repertoire was profiled, and TCRdb retains in-frame clones only, with some absent. V and J calls plus clone size are reproduced from that table; the DNA served to infer D and trimming. The table records about 42,000 clones, roughly three quarters of them present only once. V dropped 7 bases and J dropped 3; count of bases not matched to a gene: 6. Germline V gene sequence: CDR1 LGHNT, CDR2 FRNRAP. This CDR3 is built from 14 residues. The chain employs TRBV12-5 and TRBJ2-3; 8 nucleotides line up with TRBD1. The sample consisted of peripheral blood. The source of this sequence is a man in his 70s with active or convalescent COVID-19. This CDR3 reads CASAPDRVTDTQYF. The CDR3 coding sequence is TGTGCTAGTGCCCCGGACAGGGTGACAGATACGCAGTATTTT.